The 21 T cell receptor beta chains given below trace back to one sample, sequenced in a study of molecular identifiers for immune sequencing clone quantification. From the PCR reads, TCRdb called clonotypes with MiXCR, one entry per CDR3 protein. This sample has about 97,000 distinct CDR3 sequences, with about a third found just once. Specimen: naive CD8+ T cells from blood, with Jurkat cell RNA spiked in. The subset here: FACS-sorted CD8+CD4-CCR7+CD45RA+ naive T cells. These receptors originate from a human donor in good health. Some libraries in this study had Jurkat cell RNA spiked in.

This clonotype was observed a handful of times. It may be a read error: a sequence one base away is much more abundant. Without the conserved terminal phenylalanine or tryptophan, this CDR3 likely stems from a read error. The chain has TRBV6-2 or TRBV6-3 and TRBJ1-6, with 8 positions matching TRBD1. This CDR3 region has 13 residues. Germline V lookup: CDR1 MNHEY, CDR2 SVGEGT. V was pared by 8 bases and J by 6 bases, with 3 bases of the junction left unmatched. The CDR3 DNA reads as TGTGCCAGCCGGGACAGGACTAATTCACCCCTCCACATT. This codes for CASRDRTNSPLHI.

Of note for this clonotype: A much larger clonotype is one base distant, so this may be a read error. V usage is TRBV13 and J usage is TRBJ2-2; tentative D call: TRBD2 (5 bases). Germline CDR1 reads PRHDT; CDR2 reads FYEKMQ (reference sequence). This CDR3 contains 14 residues. CDR3 nucleotides: TGTGCCAGCAGCCCCTTAGGAAACACCGGGGTGCTGTTTTTT. Protein sequence: CASSPLGNTGVLFF.

To note about this clonotype: At one end, the junction sequence differs from germline, possibly due to a read error. The rearrangement uses TRBV27 and TRBJ1-1, with a possible D match to TRBD1 (5 bases). Germline CDR1 MNHEY, CDR2 SMNVEV (reference sequence). CDR3 length: 15 amino acids. CDR3 nucleotides: TGTGCCAGCAGTTTAATTGGGGGGTCGGGCACTGATGCTTTCTTT. Translation gives CASSLIGGSGTDAFF.

This sequence joins TRBV29-1 and TRBJ2-3; D is perhaps TRBD1 or TRBD2 (6 bases each). The CDR3 is 17 residues long. V shed 3 bases and J shed 2 bases, with 21 bases lying between them. CDR1 SQVTM and CDR2 ANQGSEA come from the germline V gene. The CDR3 region is CSVEGGNRDLNTDTQYF. The DNA for the CDR3 is TGCAGCGTTGAGGGGGGTAACAGGGACCTGAACACAGATACGCAGTATTTT.

Regarding this clonotype: Given the absence of the conserved phenylalanine or tryptophan at the CDR3 end, a read error is likely. The chain carries TRBV6-5 and TRBJ2-5; no reliable D call. The CDR3 is made up of 16 amino acids. The V end lost 2 bases, the J end lost 2 bases, and 15 bases lay between the germline ends. The germline V gene encodes CDR1 MNHEY and CDR2 SVGAGI. CDR3 bases: TGTGCCAGCAGTTACACCCTGAGGAGAGCGCAAGAGACCCAGTACATC. This translates into CASSYTLRRAQETQYI.

Note on this clonotype: A much larger clone lies one base from this, so it may be a read error. The rearrangement links TRBV7-6 to TRBJ2-3, with D possibly TRBD2 on 5 matching bases. Trimming cost V 5 bases and J 0 bases, with 9 bases left between them. From germline, CDR1 is SGHVS and CDR2 FNYEAQ. This CDR3 spans 14 amino acids. CDR3 amino acids: CASSVGGSTDTQYF. The DNA of the CDR3 is TGTGCCAGCAGCGTAGGCGGGAGCACAGATACGCAGTATTTT.

Many counts were recorded for this clonotype. The rearrangement joins TRBV2 to TRBJ1-1, with a weak D call TRBD1 (5 bases). Trimming cost V 3 bases and J 4 bases, with 15 bases left between them. Per germline, CDR1 SNHLY and CDR2 FYNNEI. The CDR3 totals 15 residues. The chain's CDR3 is CASSDRERLGTEAFF. The CDR3 region has the DNA TGTGCCAGCAGTGACAGGGAGAGGTTGGGCACTGAAGCTTTCTTT.

This clonotype was observed a handful of times. The V and J genes are TRBV9 and TRBJ2-1; TRBD2 aligns across 8 bases. Germline values: CDR1 SGDLS, CDR2 YYNGEE. CDR3 length: 11 residues. V lost 0 bases, J lost 16 bases, and 3 bases stayed unmatched. CDR3 loop: CASSVEAGVFF. In DNA, the CDR3 is TGTGCCAGCAGCGTAGAAGCGGGAGTTTTCTTC.

Regarding this clonotype: This could be a read error, since a much larger clone is one nucleotide away. The rearrangement joins TRBV7-2 to TRBJ2-7; TRBD1 matches 9 bases. The germline V gene has CDR1 SGHTA and CDR2 FQGNSA. The CDR3 spans 15 residues. The CDR3 DNA reads TGTGCCAGCCGGTCTCCGGGACAGGGTAGAAACGAGCAGCACTTC. It translates to CASRSPGQGRNEQHF.

The table lists this clonotype with many counts. The chain links TRBV25-1 to TRBJ2-7; perhaps TRBD2 as D (5 bases). V gave up 8 bases and J gave up 2 bases, with 7 bases separating them. There are 11 residues in the CDR3. Germline V lookup: CDR1 MGHDK, CDR2 SYGVNS. Here the CDR3 DNA reads TGTGCCAGCCTCGGGACCTACGAGCAGTACTTC. It specifies CASLGTYEQYF.

The V gene is TRBV15, the J gene TRBJ2-1, with TRBD2 matching 11 bases. Germline-derived CDR1 and CDR2 are LNHNV and YYDKDF (reference sequence). V gave up 5 bases and J gave up 4 bases; unmatched junction bases: 13. The CDR3 length is 18 residues. CDR3 amino acids: CATSLTGTSGKFYNEQFF. In DNA form, the CDR3 reads TGTGCCACCAGCCTCACCGGGACTAGCGGCAAATTTTACAATGAGCAGTTCTTC.

Details on this clonotype: Germline is not matched at one junction end, which may reflect a read error. The chain combines TRBV2 with TRBJ2-3; D not certain. The V gene's germline CDR1 is SNHLY and CDR2 FYNNEI. The CDR3 is 13 amino acids. The CDR3 DNA follows: TGCGCCAGCAGAGGATTCAGCACAGATACGCAGTATTTT. Protein product: CASRGFSTDTQYF.

This clonotype came up a few times. The chain carries TRBV28 and TRBJ1-2; D gene ambiguous. CDR3 length: 13 amino acids. V was shortened by 6 bases and J by 4 bases, with 12 bases between the two germline ends. CDR1 is MDHEN, CDR2 SYDVKM, per germline. The CDR3 spells CASSPTEIYGYTF. CDR3 nucleotide sequence: TGTGCCAGCAGCCCCACAGAGATCTATGGCTACACCTTC.

Comment on this clonotype: This could be a read error, since a much larger clone is one nucleotide away. The genes are TRBV27 and TRBJ2-3; no clear D gene. CDR1 and CDR2 from the germline V gene are MNHEY and SMNVEV (reference sequence). This CDR3 is 12 amino acids long. CDR3 loop: CASSAYTDTLYF. The CDR3 DNA follows: TGTGCCAGCAGTGCATACACAGATACGCTGTATTTT.

Remarks on this clonotype: This may be a read error: a much more frequent sequence differs by one nucleotide. This sequence joins TRBV2 and TRBJ2-1, with 12 nucleotides matching TRBD2. V lost 6 bases and J lost 9; bases outside the gene matches: 9. From germline, CDR1 is SNHLY and CDR2 FYNNEI. The CDR3 has 15 amino acids. The CDR3 loop is CASRSSSGGAGEQFF. The CDR3 DNA reads as TGTGCCAGCAGGAGCTCTAGCGGGGGGGCCGGTGAGCAGTTCTTC.

The sample holds many counts of this clonotype. J is TRBJ2-3 and V is TRBV7-2; 10 positions agree with TRBD2. The germline V gene has CDR1 SGHTA and CDR2 FQGNSA. V gave up 2 bases and J gave up 7 bases; unmatched junction bases: 6. The CDR3 totals 15 residues. The CDR3 region is CASSLNSGRAYTQYF. CDR3 bases: TGTGCCAGCAGCTTAAACAGCGGGAGGGCTTATACGCAGTATTTT. The complete variable domain, with remaining parts taken from reference TRBV7-2 and TRBJ2-3, reads GAGVSQSPSNKVTEKGKDVELRCDPISGHTALYWYRQSLGQGLEFLIYFQGNSAPDKSGLPSDRFSAERTGGSVSTLTIQRTQQEDSAVYLCASSLNSGRAYTQYFGPGTRLTVL.

This sequence joins TRBV6-2 or TRBV6-3 and TRBJ2-3; D unclear. From germline, CDR1 is MNHEY and CDR2 SVGEGT. Deletions cut 2 bases from V and 2 bases from J, with 8 bases between. The CDR3 sequence is 14 residues long. CDR3 residues: CASSYVLATDTQYF. CDR3 DNA sequence: TGTGCCAGCAGTTACGTGTTGGCCACAGATACGCAGTATTTT.

J is TRBJ1-1 and V is TRBV19; possibly TRBD1 for D (5 bases). V gave up 3 bases and J gave up 13 bases, with 24 bases separating them. Looked up from germline, CDR1 is LNHDA and CDR2 is SQIVND (reference sequence). The length of the CDR3 is 15 residues. This chain's CDR3 is CASSINIPGPVKVFF. The CDR3 bases are TGTGCCAGTAGTATCAATATCCCGGGACCAGTTAAAGTTTTCTTT.

In this sample, this clonotype turned up a few times. The gene calls are TRBV11-2 and TRBJ2-7, with 9 bases fitting TRBD2. Germline assignment: CDR1 SGHAT and CDR2 FQNNGV. After removal of 1 base from V and 4 bases from J, the junction contained 11 bases not matched to a gene. There are 17 residues in the CDR3. CDR3 amino acids: CASSLVPAGGPAYEQYF. Written as DNA, the CDR3 is TGTGCCAGCAGCTTAGTCCCTGCGGGAGGGCCTGCTTACGAGCAGTACTTC.

The J gene is TRBJ1-1, the V gene TRBV28, with D maybe TRBD1 (5 bases). The V end lost 3 bases, the J end lost 0 bases, and 14 bases lay between the germline ends. The CDR3 sequence is 16 residues long. Germline CDR1 MDHEN, CDR2 SYDVKM. CDR3 nucleotides: TGTGCCAGCAGTTTCATGTTCTACAGGCTGAACACTGAAGCTTTCTTT. Translating it yields CASSFMFYRLNTEAFF.

V is TRBV7-6 and J is TRBJ1-2, with D possibly matching TRBD1 (5 bases). The CDR3 is 15 residues long. The germline V gene encodes CDR1 SGHVS and CDR2 FNYEAQ. Trimming took off 5 bases at V and 4 bases at J, with 17 bases between the two ends. The CDR3 protein is CASSVYTGLGYGYTF. DNA of the CDR3: TGTGCCAGCAGCGTATACACGGGGCTCGGCTATGGCTACACCTTC.